This section outlines one T cell receptor (beta chain) sequence together with its context. What this receptor recognizes is not known. Qualities for individual bases were not recorded, and no much larger clone is one base off. The data derive from a study of T-cell reconstitution after alpha-beta-depleted transplantation in children (dated by TCRdb to 2015 to 2016). At the level of the whole study: Using TCR repertoire profiling, the study quantitatively followed how T-cell immune reconstitution unfolded in children after TCRalphabeta/CD19-depleted allogeneic hematopoietic cell transplantation. The paper's findings and limits, for the study overall: Over subsequent months, a decline in hyperexpanded clone frequencies was noted, and after one year, T-cell counts and TCRbeta diversity were mostly ascribed to newly produced T cells. The apparently early recovery of alphabetaT-cell counts about two months after transplant reportedly depended on only several hundred rapidly expanded clones that came from non-depleted graft cells. In some patients, high TCRbeta diversity at day 60 was attributed to recipient T cells and intrathymic progenitors that had survived conditioning.

The CDR3 sequence holds 14 residues, the cysteine and phenylalanine included. Solely the CDR3 DNA is kept, with 42 bases framed from the first base. CDR1 SGHRS and CDR2 YFSETQ are derived from the germline V gene. Here V drops 4 bases and J drops 6 bases, and the junction holds 7 bases not matched to any gene. Library creation used PCR. For sequencing, an Illumina HiSeq 2500 was employed. To normalize quantification of the TCRbeta repertoire, the TCR libraries were built with molecular barcoding that relied on unique molecular identifiers. TCRdb reran the public reads through fastp at Q25 and MiXCR, keeping productive beta chains. Records with the same CDR3 protein are collapsed into one entry carrying the most frequent genes and DNA. For this sample there are some 450,000 distinct CDR3 sequences; around 46% appear just once. The ten biggest clones cover about 30% of the sample. Reading the label with the study, this specimen's treatment or condition is: allogeneic hematopoietic cell transplantation with graft depleted of TCRalphabeta T cells and CD19 B cells. Transplant recipients were children who received TCRalphabeta/CD19-depleted allogeneic hematopoietic cell grafts.

The rearrangement combines TRBV5-1 with TRBJ2-1, with 7 bases matching TRBD1. This clonotype was obtained from a girl aged 2-9 years with aplastic anemia, due to receive a stem cell transplant. The sequencing here drew on PBMCs, taken before TCRalphabeta/CD19-depleted stem cell transplant. This receptor carries the CDR3 CASSHTSGGNEQFF. The DNA is TGCGCCAGCAGCCATACCTCAGGGGGCAATGAGCAGTTCTTC. With all but the CDR3 taken from the reference TRBV5-1 and TRBJ2-1 genes, the full variable domain is: KAGVTQTPRYLIKTRGQQVTLSCSPISGHRSVSWYQQTPGQGLQFLFEYFSETQRNKGNFPGRFSGRQFSNSRSEMNVSTLELGDSALYLCASSHTSGGNEQFFGPGTRLTVL.